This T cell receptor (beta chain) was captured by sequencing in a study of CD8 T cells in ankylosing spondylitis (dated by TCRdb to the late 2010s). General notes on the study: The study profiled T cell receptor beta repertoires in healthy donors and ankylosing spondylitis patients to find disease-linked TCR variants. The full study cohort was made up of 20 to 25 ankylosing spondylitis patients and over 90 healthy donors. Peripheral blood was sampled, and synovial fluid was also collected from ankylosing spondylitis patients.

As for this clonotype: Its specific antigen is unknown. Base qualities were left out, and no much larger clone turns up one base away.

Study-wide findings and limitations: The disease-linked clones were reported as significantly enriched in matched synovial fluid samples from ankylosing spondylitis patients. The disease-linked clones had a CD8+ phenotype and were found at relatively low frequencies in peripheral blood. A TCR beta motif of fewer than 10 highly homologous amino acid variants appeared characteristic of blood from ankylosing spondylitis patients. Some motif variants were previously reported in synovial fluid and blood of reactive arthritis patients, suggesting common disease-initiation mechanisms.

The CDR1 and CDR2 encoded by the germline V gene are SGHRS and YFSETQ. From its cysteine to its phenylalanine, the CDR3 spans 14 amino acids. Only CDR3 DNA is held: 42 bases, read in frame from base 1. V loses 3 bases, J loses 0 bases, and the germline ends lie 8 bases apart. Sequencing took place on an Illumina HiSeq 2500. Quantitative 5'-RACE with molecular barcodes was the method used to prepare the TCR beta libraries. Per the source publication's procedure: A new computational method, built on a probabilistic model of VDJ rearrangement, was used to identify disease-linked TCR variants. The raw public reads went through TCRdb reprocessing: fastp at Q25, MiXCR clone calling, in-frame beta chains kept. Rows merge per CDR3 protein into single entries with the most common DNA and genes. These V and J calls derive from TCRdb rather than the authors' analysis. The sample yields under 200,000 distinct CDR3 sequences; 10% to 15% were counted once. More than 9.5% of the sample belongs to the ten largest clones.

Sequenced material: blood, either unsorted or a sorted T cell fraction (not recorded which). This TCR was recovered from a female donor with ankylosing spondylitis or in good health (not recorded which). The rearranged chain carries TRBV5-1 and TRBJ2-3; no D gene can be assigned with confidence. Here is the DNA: TGCGCCAGCAGCTCCTCAACGAGCACAGATACGCAGTATTTT. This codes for CASSSSTSTDTQYF.